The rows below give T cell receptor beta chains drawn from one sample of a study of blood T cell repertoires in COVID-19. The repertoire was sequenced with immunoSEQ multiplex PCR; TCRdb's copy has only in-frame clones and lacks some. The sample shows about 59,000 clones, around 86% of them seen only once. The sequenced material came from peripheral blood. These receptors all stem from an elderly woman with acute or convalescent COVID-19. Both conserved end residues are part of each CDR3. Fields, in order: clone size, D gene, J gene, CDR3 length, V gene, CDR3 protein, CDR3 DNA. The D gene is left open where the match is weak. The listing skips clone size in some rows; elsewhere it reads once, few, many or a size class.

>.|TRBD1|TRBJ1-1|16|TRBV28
CASSQPGGVIRTEAFF
TGTGCCAGCAGTCAGCCAGGGGGCGTTATCCGGACTGAAGCTTTCTTT
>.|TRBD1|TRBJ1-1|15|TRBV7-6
CASSSLQGAGTEAFF
TGTGCCAGCAGCTCACTACAGGGGGCGGGCACTGAAGCTTTCTTT
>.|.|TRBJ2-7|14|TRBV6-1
CASSEWTASYEQYF
TGTGCCAGCAGTGAATGGACAGCGTCCTACGAGCAGTACTTC
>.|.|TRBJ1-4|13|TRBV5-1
CASSLQGNEKLFF
TGCGCCAGCAGCTTACAGGGTAATGAAAAACTGTTTTTT
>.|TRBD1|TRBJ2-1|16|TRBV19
CASSIVTGQRGNEQFF
TGTGCCAGTAGTATTGTGACAGGGCAGCGAGGAAATGAGCAGTTCTTC
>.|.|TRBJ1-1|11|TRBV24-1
CATKGDTEAFF
TGTGCCACCAAAGGGGACACTGAAGCTTTCTTT
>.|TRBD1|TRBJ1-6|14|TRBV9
CASSTGTGNSPLHF
TGTGCCAGCAGCACAGGGACAGGAAATTCACCCCTCCACTTT
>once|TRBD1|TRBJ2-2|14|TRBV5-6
CASSGTGRTGELFF
TGTGCCAGCAGCGGGACAGGGAGAACCGGGGAGCTGTTTTTT
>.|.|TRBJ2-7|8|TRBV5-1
CARALKNF
TGCGCCCGCGCTCTTAAGAACTTC
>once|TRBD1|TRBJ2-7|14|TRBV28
CASSLRQGNYEQYF
TGTGCCAGCAGTTTACGACAGGGAAACTACGAGCAGTACTTC
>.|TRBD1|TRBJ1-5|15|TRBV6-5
CASRGQAMSNQPQHF
TGTGCCAGCAGGGGACAGGCTATGAGCAATCAGCCCCAGCATTTT
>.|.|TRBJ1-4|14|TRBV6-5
CASSRGQRREKLFF
TGTGCCAGCAGCCGAGGACAGCGCCGGGAAAAACTGTTTTTT
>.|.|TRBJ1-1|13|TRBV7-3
CASRLTRGTEAFF
TGTGCCAGCAGATTAACCCGGGGCACTGAAGCTTTCTTT
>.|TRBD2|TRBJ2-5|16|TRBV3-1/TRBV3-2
CASSQTSGGYQETQYF
TGTGCCAGCAGCCAAACTAGCGGGGGGTACCAAGAGACCCAGTACTTC
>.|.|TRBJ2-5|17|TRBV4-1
CASSQDRGGGVGETQYF
TGCGCCAGCAGCCAAGATCGAGGGGGAGGGGTCGGAGAGACCCAGTACTTC
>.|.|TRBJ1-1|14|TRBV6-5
CASSYGGRNTEAFF
TGTGCCAGCAGTTACGGGGGCAGGAACACTGAAGCTTTCTTT
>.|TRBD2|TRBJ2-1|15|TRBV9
CASSGAGAPYNEQFF
TGTGCCAGCAGCGGAGCGGGAGCCCCCTACAATGAGCAGTTCTTC
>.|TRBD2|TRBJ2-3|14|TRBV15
CATSKASGGDTQYF
TGTGCCACCAGCAAGGCTAGCGGGGGGGATACGCAGTATTTT
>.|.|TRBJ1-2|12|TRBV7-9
CASSLLQGGYTF
TGTGCCAGCAGCTTACTCCAGGGTGGCTACACCTTC
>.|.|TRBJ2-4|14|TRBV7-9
CASRDSGRRNIQYF
TGTGCCAGCAGGGACTCAGGGAGGCGCAACATTCAGTACTTC
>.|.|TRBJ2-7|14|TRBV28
CASSLGGSPYEQYF
TGTGCCAGCAGTTTGGGCGGGTCCCCCTACGAGCAGTACTTC
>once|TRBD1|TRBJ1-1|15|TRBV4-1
CASSARGWSDTEAFF
TGCGCCAGCAGCGCCAGGGGGTGGTCGGACACTGAAGCTTTCTTT
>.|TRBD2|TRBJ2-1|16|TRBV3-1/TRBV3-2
CASSQEEIAGGREQFF
TGTGCCAGCAGCCAAGAAGAAATAGCGGGAGGCAGGGAGCAGTTCTTC
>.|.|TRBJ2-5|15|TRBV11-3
CASSLRQAMGETQYF
TGTGCCAGCAGCTTACGACAGGCCATGGGGGAGACCCAGTACTTC
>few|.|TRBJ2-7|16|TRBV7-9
CASSSGLEVIDYEQYF
TGTGCCAGCAGCTCCGGGTTAGAGGTAATCGACTACGAGCAGTACTTC
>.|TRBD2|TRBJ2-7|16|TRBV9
CASSATSSGDSYEQYF
TGTGCCAGCAGCGCCACTTCTAGCGGAGATTCCTACGAGCAGTACTTC
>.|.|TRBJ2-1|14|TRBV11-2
CASSPLRGYNEQFF
TGTGCCAGCAGCCCCCTTCGAGGGTACAATGAGCAGTTCTTC
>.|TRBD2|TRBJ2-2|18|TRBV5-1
CASSPRTSGSFATGELFF
TGCGCCAGCAGCCCTCGGACTAGCGGGAGCTTTGCGACCGGGGAGCTGTTTTTT
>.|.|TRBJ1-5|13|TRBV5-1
CASSLAGNQPQHF
TGCGCCAGCAGCTTGGCAGGCAATCAGCCCCAGCATTTT
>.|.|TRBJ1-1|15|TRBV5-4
CASSLLGGKNTEAFF
TGTGCCAGCAGCTTGCTGGGGGGAAAGAACACTGAAGCTTTCTTT
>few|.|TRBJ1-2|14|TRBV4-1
CASSQGGGGSGYTF
TGCGCCAGCAGCCAAGGGGGAGGGGGTTCTGGCTACACCTTC
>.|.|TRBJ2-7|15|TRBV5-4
CASSTGTLSSYEQYF
TGTGCCAGCAGCACCGGGACTTTAAGCTCCTACGAGCAGTACTTC
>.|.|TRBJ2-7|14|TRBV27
CASSMRDSSYEQYF
TGTGCCAGCAGTATGAGAGACAGTTCCTACGAGCAGTACTTC
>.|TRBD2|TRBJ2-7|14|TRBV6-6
CASSLAGAAYEQYF
TGTGCCAGCAGCTTAGCGGGGGCGGCCTACGAGCAGTACTTC